This entry lists 3 T cell receptor beta chains sequenced from one sample in a study of T cell repertoires in cytomegalovirus infection (dated by TCRdb to about 2019). TCRdb records Illumina HiSeq 1500 as the sequencer. TCRdb redid the processing of the public reads, applying fastp at Q25 and MiXCR, and retained in-frame beta chains. Every CDR3 protein is listed once, alongside the most common genes and DNA of its rows. Within this sample are 300,000 to 400,000 distinct CDR3 sequences, with 18% of them counted one time only. The leading ten clones occupy around 9.3% of the sample. The sequenced sample consisted of PBMCs. These receptors were taken from a human donor in good health (CMV status not recorded). Some clones in this sample may be carry-over from other donors' samples.

The rearrangement links TRBV20-1 to TRBJ1-1; 7 nucleotides line up with TRBD1. The CDR3 loop spans 14 amino acids. Germline V gene sequence: CDR1 DFQATT, CDR2 SNEGSKA (reference sequence). V gave up 3 bases and J gave up 1 base; unmatched junction bases: 5. CDR3 loop: CSASSGQANTEAFF. Written as DNA, the CDR3 is TGCAGTGCTAGTAGCGGACAGGCGAACACTGAAGCTTTCTTT.

The genes are TRBV6-2 or TRBV6-3 and TRBJ2-3, with 9 positions matching TRBD2. Looked up from germline, CDR1 is MNHEY and CDR2 is SVGEGT. CDR3 length: 14 amino acids. V lost 7 bases to trimming and J lost 8 bases; unmatched junction nucleotides: 10. The CDR3 DNA sequence: TGTGCCAGCACCTTAGGACTAGCGAGTGGTACGCAGTATTTT. Residues: CASTLGLASGTQYF.

This rearrangement joins TRBV12-3 or TRBV12-4 to TRBJ1-1; tentatively, D is TRBD1 (6 bases). The CDR3 sequence is 13 residues long. Trimming removed 6 bases at V and 4 bases at J, with 12 bases between. The CDR3 DNA follows: TGTGCCAGCAGGGAGGGGGGCGGCACTGAAGCTTTCTTT. Translating it yields CASREGGGTEAFF.